These 14 T cell receptor beta chains share one sample of origin, sequenced in a study of shared clonotypes between healthy human individuals. Only in-frame clones appear in the TCRdb table, and some are missing; sequencing was by immunoSEQ multiplex PCR. The sample has about 490,000 clones, about 72% seen once. The sample comprised PBMCs. All receptors come from a woman in her thirties or forties in good health. Some clones in this sample may be carry-over from other donors' samples.

The chain links TRBV5-8 to TRBJ2-7, with D tentatively TRBD2 (5 bases). This CDR3 comprises 13 residues. V was clipped by 0 bases and J by 9 bases, with 13 bases between them. Germline CDR1 and CDR2: SGHTS and YDEGEE. The CDR3 here is CASSLGLLEGQYF. CDR3 nucleotides: TGTGCCAGCAGCTTGGGACTATTAGAAGGGCAGTACTTC.

The V and J genes are TRBV11-2 and TRBJ2-2; possible D gene TRBD2, 6 bases. Germline V gene sequence: CDR1 SGHAT, CDR2 FQNNGV. The CDR3 sequence is 19 residues long. V was shortened by 0 bases and J by 2 bases, with 19 bases between the two germline ends. CDR3 coding DNA: TGTGCCAGCAGCTTAGATGACATATGGGGGGTTGAAAACACCGGGGAGCTGTTTTTT. Its protein is CASSLDDIWGVENTGELFF.

A note on this clone: Distinct nucleotide sequences in the sample also encode this CDR3. This chain connects TRBV5-1 to TRBJ2-2; 8 nucleotides align to TRBD2. This CDR3 is built from 16 residues. The V gene's germline CDR1 is SGHRS and CDR2 YFSETQ. V shed 0 bases, J shed 2 bases, and the junction held 3 bases outside the gene matches. CDR3 in DNA: TGCGCCAGCAGCTTGGCTACTAGCGGAAACACCGGGGAGCTGTTTTTT. Amino acids: CASSLATSGNTGELFF.

V usage is TRBV4-1 and J usage is TRBJ2-1; maybe TRBD2 (5 bases). In germline, CDR1 is MGHRA, CDR2 YSYEKL. The V end lost 1 base, the J end lost 8 bases, and 15 bases lay between the germline ends. This CDR3 comprises 15 residues. The CDR3 loop reads CASSQVSSRSDEQFF. In nucleotides, the CDR3 is TGCGCCAGCAGCCAAGTGAGCAGCCGTAGCGATGAGCAGTTCTTC.

The V and J genes are TRBV9 and TRBJ2-3; a possible D gene is TRBD1 (6 bases). CDR1 is SGDLS, CDR2 YYNGEE, per germline. The CDR3 is made up of 15 amino acids. V was shortened by 0 bases and J by 2 bases, with 10 bases between the two germline ends. This chain's CDR3 is CASSVADRHTDTQYF. The DNA of the CDR3 is TGTGCCAGCAGCGTAGCCGACAGGCACACAGATACGCAGTATTTT.

For this clone: Since no conserved phenylalanine or tryptophan closes the CDR3, a read error is the likely cause. The V and J genes are TRBV5-1 and TRBJ1-2, with D possibly TRBD1 on 5 matching bases. The CDR3 loop spans 15 amino acids. Trimming took off 4 bases at V and 4 bases at J, with 17 bases between the two ends. CDR1 and CDR2 from the germline V gene are SGHRS and YFSETQ. This chain's CDR3 is CASSTTVLRSYGYTS. The CDR3 DNA reads as TGCGCCAGCAGCACGACAGTGTTGAGGAGCTATGGCTACACCTCC.

The chain employs TRBV4-1 and TRBJ1-1, with 10 bases fitting TRBD1. The CDR3 is made up of 15 amino acids. Germline-derived CDR1 and CDR2 are MGHRA and YSYEKL. The V segment lost 4 bases and the J segment 3 bases; nucleotides outside the gene matches: 5. Here the CDR3 DNA reads TGCGCCAGCAGCCCGGGACAGGGGATCGACACTGAAGCTTTCTTT. Encoded protein: CASSPGQGIDTEAFF.

The chain employs TRBV29-1 and TRBJ2-5, with 9 bases matching TRBD1. The CDR3 contains 15 residues. Germline V CDR1 and CDR2: SQVTM, ANQGSEA. V trimming: 4 bases; J trimming: 3 bases; junction bases outside the gene matches: 9. CDR3 in amino acids: CSVGEQGATEETQYF. CDR3 DNA: TGCAGCGTTGGCGAACAGGGGGCGACGGAAGAGACCCAGTACTTC.

This sequence joins TRBV4-2 and TRBJ2-4; D unresolved. CDR1 and CDR2 from the germline V gene are LGHNA and YNFKEQ. The CDR3 runs 18 residues. V shed 0 bases and J shed 0 bases, with 15 bases lying between them. The CDR3 coding sequence is TGTGCCAGCAGCCAAGATACCCTAGAGATCTTAGCCAAAAACATTCAGTACTTC. Its translation is CASSQDTLEILAKNIQYF.

The chain joins TRBV6-5 to TRBJ1-5; no reliable D call. The CDR3 is made up of 14 amino acids. V was pared by 6 bases and J by 4 bases, with 13 bases between. The germline V gene has CDR1 MNHEY and CDR2 SVGAGI. The CDR3 protein is CASRGPHSNQPQHF. CDR3 bases: TGTGCCAGCAGGGGCCCCCACTCTAATCAGCCCCAGCATTTT.

The chain recombines TRBV30 with TRBJ1-2; D uncertain. V lost 5 bases and J 4 bases, leaving 14 bases between the germline ends. Germline CDR1 is GTSNPN and CDR2 is SVGIG (reference sequence). The CDR3 runs 13 residues. DNA for the CDR3: TGTGCCTGGGCTAGAGGACGGTCCTATGGCTACACCTTC. This encodes CAWARGRSYGYTF. Variable domain in full (rest from reference TRBV30 and TRBJ1-2): SQTIHQWPATLVQPVGSPLSLECTVEGTSNPNLYWYRQAAGRGLQLLFYSVGIGQISSEVPQNLSASRPQDRQFILSSKKLLLSDSGFYLCAWARGRSYGYTFGSGTRLTVV.

The rearrangement links TRBV28 to TRBJ1-3, with D unresolved. This CDR3 is 17 amino acids long. Per the germline V gene, CDR1 is MDHEN and CDR2 is SYDVKM. Trimming took 5 bases from V and 0 from J, leaving 17 bases between them. CDR3 bases: TGTGCCAGCAGTCCACCCCTTCTTCAGAGCTCTGGAAACACCATATATTTT. Its protein is CASSPPLLQSSGNTIYF. Based on the CDR3 plus reference TRBV28 and TRBJ1-3, the full variable domain is DVKVTQSSRYLVKRTGEKVFLECVQDMDHENMFWYRQDPGLGLRLIYFSYDVKMKEKGDIPEGYSVSREKKERFSLILESASTNQTSMYLCASSPPLLQSSGNTIYFGEGSWLTVV.

This rearrangement joins TRBV4-3 to TRBJ2-5; weak D call: TRBD1 (5 bases). Germline assignment: CDR1 LGHNA and CDR2 YSLEER. Between the trimmed V and J ends, which lost 0 bases and 11 bases, there was a span of 13 bases. This CDR3 has 13 amino acids. The DNA of the CDR3 is TGCGCCAGCAGCCAAGATCTAGGGGTTGAGCAGTACTTC. Encoded protein: CASSQDLGVEQYF.

The chain uses TRBV2 and TRBJ2-2, with D possibly matching TRBD2 (5 bases). Germline CDR1 SNHLY, CDR2 FYNNEI. This CDR3 has 12 residues. With 7 bases removed from V and 5 bases from J, the gap between germline ends came to 8 bases. DNA of the CDR3: TGTGCCAGCACACTAGTTACCGGGGAGCTGTTTTTT. It codes for CASTLVTGELFF.